This entry lists 9 T cell receptor beta chains sequenced from one sample in a study of T cells after yellow fever vaccination. Via MiXCR, TCRdb re-called the 5' RACE reads, giving one row per CDR3 protein. The sample holds 300,000 to 400,000 distinct CDR3 sequences, 8.7% seen once. Sequences were derived from PBMCs, sampled on the day of the first yellow fever vaccination. These receptors came from a young man who received the YFV17D yellow fever vaccine.

This clonotype was counted many times. The rearrangement links TRBV4-1 to TRBJ2-5; D remains ambiguous. This CDR3 contains 15 residues. Germline V gives CDR1 MGHRA, CDR2 YSYEKL. V was shortened by 1 base and J by 0 bases, with 9 bases between the two germline ends. The CDR3 nucleotides are TGCGCCAGCAGCCAAGGGACCGCGTACCAAGAGACCCAGTACTTC. Amino acids: CASSQGTAYQETQYF.

This clonotype came up a few times. This chain connects TRBV11-1 to TRBJ2-1; 10 nucleotides agree with TRBD2. CDR3 length equals 15 residues. J gave up 10 bases and V 2 bases, and 8 bases lay outside the gene matches. Looked up from germline, CDR1 is SGHAT and CDR2 is FQDESV (reference sequence). The CDR3 DNA reads as TGTGCCAGCAGCTTAAGTAGCGGGGGGTACGAGGAGCAGTTCTTC. Its translation is CASSLSSGGYEEQFF.

This clonotype has more than one count but fewer than ten. The chain joins TRBV2 to TRBJ2-1; 10 bases fit TRBD2. CDR3 length: 14 residues. Germline V CDR1 and CDR2: SNHLY, FYNNEI. Trimming took 6 bases from V and 3 from J; bases not matched to a gene: 2. CDR3 residues: CASSWTSGYNEQFF. The CDR3 nucleotides read TGTGCCAGCAGCTGGACTAGCGGCTACAATGAGCAGTTCTTC.

The genes are TRBV10-1 and TRBJ2-1; either TRBD1 or TRBD2 may supply D (5 bases each). The CDR3 is 14 amino acids. V shed 1 base and J shed 6 bases, with 10 bases lying between them. Germline V gene sequence: CDR1 WNHNN, CDR2 SYGVQD (reference sequence). The CDR3, as DNA: TGCGCCAGCAGTGAGTGGGGGAGAGGCAATGAGCAGTTCTTC. Its protein product is CASSEWGRGNEQFF.

The chain combines TRBV28 with TRBJ2-6; D is uncertain. Deletions cut 3 bases from V and 2 bases from J, with 5 bases between. The CDR3 spans 14 residues. In germline, CDR1 is MDHEN, CDR2 SYDVKM. The CDR3 here is CASSFPAGANVLTF. CDR3 DNA sequence: TGTGCCAGCAGTTTCCCAGCTGGGGCCAACGTCCTGACTTTC.

In its sample, this clonotype was seen a few times. The chain couples TRBV6-2 or TRBV6-3 to TRBJ2-1; 8 bases match TRBD1. J gave up 6 bases and V 2 bases, and 6 bases lay outside the gene matches. This CDR3 region has 15 residues. The germline V gene encodes CDR1 MNHEY and CDR2 SVGEGT. The CDR3 bases are TGTGCCAGCAGTTACAAGAGACAGGGGTTCAATGAGCAGTTCTTC. Translating it yields CASSYKRQGFNEQFF.

The V and J genes are TRBV12-3 or TRBV12-4 and TRBJ1-1, with no clear D. Trimming pared 5 bases from V and 3 bases from J, leaving 13 bases between. There are 14 residues in the CDR3. The CDR3: CASSTRAGYTEAFF. The CDR3, as DNA: TGTGCCAGCAGTACCCGGGCGGGTTACACTGAAGCTTTCTTT.

The count of this clonotype is one. The CDR3 coding sequence is TGTGCCAGCAGTTACTCGAGGGGGCAGCACACTGAAGCTTTCTTT. Translated, it gives CASSYSRGQHTEAFF. The chain has TRBV6-5 and TRBJ1-1; 7 bases line up with TRBD1. This CDR3 is 15 amino acids long. J gave up 3 bases and V 0 bases, and 4 bases lay outside the gene matches. Germline loops: CDR1 MNHEY, CDR2 SVGAGI.

This clonotype was counted a few times. The genes are TRBV9 and TRBJ2-5, with D perhaps matching TRBD1 (6 bases). The CDR3 extends over 14 amino acids. The V end lost 2 bases, the J end lost 1 base, and 9 bases lay between the germline ends. CDR1 SGDLS and CDR2 YYNGEE come from the germline V gene. The CDR3 DNA is TGTGCCAGCAGCGTCAGGACAGCCCAAGAGACCCAGTACTTC. Translated: CASSVRTAQETQYF.